This TCR beta chain was recorded in a study of Graves' ophthalmopathy and Graves' hyperthyroidism. Overall study results and limits: Blood samples also showed most expanded thyroid clonotypes exceeding 0.001 frequency. Ophthalmopathy versus stable hyperthyroidism: 13-signature model gave around 90% sensitivity, 75% to 83% specificity.

Diagnosis used clinical symptoms, serum thyroxine, TRAb, thyroid ultrasound and orbital computed tomography. The sequenced template was RNA, covering the TCR beta CDR3 region. First-round RT-PCR relied on HTBI primers, and a second-round multiplex PCR came next. Using its own MiXCR run on the multiplex PCR reads, TCRdb lists one record per CDR3 protein. The table lists almost 750,000 distinct CDR3 sequences, 40% of them singletons, with approximately 46% in the top ten. The V gene's germline CDR1 is LNHNV and CDR2 YYDKDF (reference sequence). This CDR3 has 15 residues. The ends were cut back, 2 bases at V and 6 bases at J, with 14 bases in the middle. This clonotype was seen ten or more times. The antigen remains undetermined.

The gene calls are TRBV15 and TRBJ1-5; D unresolved. This sequence originates from an adult man with Graves' ophthalmopathy. The material sequenced was peripheral blood. Here the CDR3 reads CATSRTRGGGQPQHF. The CDR3 DNA reads TGTGCCACCAGCAGAACTAGAGGTGGTGGTCAGCCCCAGCATTTT.